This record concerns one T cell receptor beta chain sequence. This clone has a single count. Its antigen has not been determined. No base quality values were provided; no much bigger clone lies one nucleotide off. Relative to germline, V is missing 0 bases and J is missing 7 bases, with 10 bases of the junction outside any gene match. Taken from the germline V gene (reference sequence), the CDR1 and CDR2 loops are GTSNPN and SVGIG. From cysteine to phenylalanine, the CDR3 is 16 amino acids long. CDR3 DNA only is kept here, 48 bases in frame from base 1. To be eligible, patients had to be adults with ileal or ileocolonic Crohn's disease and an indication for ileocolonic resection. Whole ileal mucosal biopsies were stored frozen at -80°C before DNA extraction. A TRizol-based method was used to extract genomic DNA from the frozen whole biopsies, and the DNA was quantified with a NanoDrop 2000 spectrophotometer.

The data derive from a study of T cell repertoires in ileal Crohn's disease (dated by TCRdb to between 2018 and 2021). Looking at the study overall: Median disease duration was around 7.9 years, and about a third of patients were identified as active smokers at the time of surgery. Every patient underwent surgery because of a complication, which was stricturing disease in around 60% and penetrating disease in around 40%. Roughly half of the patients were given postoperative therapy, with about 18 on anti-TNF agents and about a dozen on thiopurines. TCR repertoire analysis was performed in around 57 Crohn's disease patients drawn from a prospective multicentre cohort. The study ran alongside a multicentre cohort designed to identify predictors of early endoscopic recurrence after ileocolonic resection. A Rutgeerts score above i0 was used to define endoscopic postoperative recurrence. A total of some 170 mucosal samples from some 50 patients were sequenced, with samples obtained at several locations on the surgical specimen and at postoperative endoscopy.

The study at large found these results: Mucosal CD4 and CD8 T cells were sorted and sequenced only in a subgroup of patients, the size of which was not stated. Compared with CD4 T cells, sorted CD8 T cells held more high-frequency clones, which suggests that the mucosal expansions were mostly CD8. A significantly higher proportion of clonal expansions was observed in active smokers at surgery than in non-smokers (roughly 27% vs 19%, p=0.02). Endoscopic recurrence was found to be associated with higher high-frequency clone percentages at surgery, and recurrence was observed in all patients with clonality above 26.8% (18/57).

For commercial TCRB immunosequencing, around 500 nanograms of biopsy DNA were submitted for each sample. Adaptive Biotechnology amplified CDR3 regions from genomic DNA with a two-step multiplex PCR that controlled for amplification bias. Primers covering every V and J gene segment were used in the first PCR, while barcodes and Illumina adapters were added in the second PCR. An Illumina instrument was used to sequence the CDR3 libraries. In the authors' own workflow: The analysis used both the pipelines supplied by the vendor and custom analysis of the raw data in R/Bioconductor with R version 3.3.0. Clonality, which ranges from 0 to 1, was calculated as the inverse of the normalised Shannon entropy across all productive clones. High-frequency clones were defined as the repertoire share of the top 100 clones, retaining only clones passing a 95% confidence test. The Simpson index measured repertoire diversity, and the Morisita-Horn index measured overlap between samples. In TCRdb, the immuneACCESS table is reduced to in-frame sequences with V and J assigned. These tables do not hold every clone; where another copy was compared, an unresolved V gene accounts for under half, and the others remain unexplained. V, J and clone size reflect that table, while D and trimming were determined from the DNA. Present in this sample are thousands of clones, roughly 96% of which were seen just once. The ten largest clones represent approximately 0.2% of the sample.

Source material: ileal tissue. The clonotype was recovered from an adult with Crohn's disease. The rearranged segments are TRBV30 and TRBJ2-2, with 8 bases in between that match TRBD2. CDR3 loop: CAWSVPVGGAGGELFF. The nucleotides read TGTGCCTGGAGTGTACCGGTCGGGGGGGCAGGCGGGGAGCTGTTTTTT.